A selection of T cell receptor beta chains follows, all from one sample in a study of CD8+CD57+ T cells in acquired aplastic anemia. TCRdb re-analysed the reads in MiXCR, keeping a single row per CDR3 protein. This table has approximately 160,000 distinct CDR3 sequences, roughly 47% appearing once. The sample consisted of sorted CD4+, CD8+, or CD8+CD57+ T cells (not recorded which) from PBMCs. These receptors all come from a human donor in good health. Each CDR3 is given without its conserved first and last residue.

ASSFGLNTEAF,TRBV11-2
ATSDHSGGSYNEQF,TRBV24-1
ASSDLTDTQY,TRBV2
ASSFRSSANTEAF,TRBV6-5
SAGFSGSTDTQY,TRBV20-1
ASSSGGGRVDEQF,TRBV5-4
ASSIGPAAEQF,TRBV19
ASSRRETQY,TRBV7-2
ASSESGRNTGELF,TRBV25-1
SVVRGSPNEQF,TRBV29-1
ASSIQGGPYYEQY,TRBV9
ASRRTGVREQY,TRBV2
ASSLVPVISGANVLT,TRBV5-1
ASSFAQSGTSGKETQY,TRBV7-2
SANLVPAEQF,TRBV29-1
ASSLDSGSGEQY,TRBV5-1
ASSLPGTSGRGTGELF,TRBV5-6
AISDLANEKLF,TRBV10-3
ATSDSQIEKLF,TRBV24-1
ASSQEGTNEKLF,TRBV5-1
ASSQETGLYEQY,TRBV2
ASSSGNAGQETQY,TRBV24-1
ASSETAADSPLH,TRBV9
ASSIRTGMERDTQY,TRBV19
ASSQHLYEQY,TRBV3-1
ATRQGLTAGTSGSNEQF,TRBV24-1
ASSFQTGGFDEQF,TRBV11-2
ASSLAGTPEAF,TRBV5-4
ASSQGTGGFEQY,TRBV4-1
SVEGRAAGTEAF,TRBV29-1
ASSVEGHGSYEQY,TRBV9
ASSLIGPGANVLT,TRBV7-9
SVVYQYEQY,TRBV29-1
ASSKGQGAYNEQF,TRBV5-6
ASSLGRSYEQY,TRBV7-2
SVAGGIWYGYT,TRBV29-1
SVEDPFWNNEQF,TRBV29-1
ASGLGGDTQY,TRBV12-5
AIRAANTEAF,TRBV10-3
ATAGWVGEQF,TRBV24-1